This T cell receptor (beta chain) was sequenced for a study of metastatic and nonmetastatic thyroid tumors. All patients reached thyroid surgery having received no treatment beforehand. Study-wide findings and caveats: As reported, TCR beta diversity in blood and tumor was significantly higher in malignant thyroid tumors than in benign nodules.

This clone was counted a few times. Its antigen is not identified. Original analysis: Clinicopathological groups supplied CDR3 differences that were used to build a distant-metastasis classifier for papillary thyroid cancer. TCRdb re-processed the PCR reads through MiXCR. The V and J calls come from TCRdb's annotation, not from the publication. This table holds roughly 21,000 clones, under 30% found once. Germline CDR1 reads LNHNV; CDR2 reads YYDKDF (reference sequence). This CDR3 spans 14 amino acids. V was clipped by 1 base and J by 4 bases, with 9 bases between them. The genes are TRBV15 and TRBJ2-3; possibly TRBD2 for D (6 bases). This clonotype originated in a male donor with papillary thyroid cancer or a benign thyroid nodule (not recorded which). Some clones in this sample may be carry-over from other donors' samples. Sequencing was carried out using tumor tissue. Written as DNA, the CDR3 is TGTGCCACCAGCAGAGGAGGGGAGGCAGATACGCAGTATTTT. Encoded protein: CATSRGGEADTQYF.